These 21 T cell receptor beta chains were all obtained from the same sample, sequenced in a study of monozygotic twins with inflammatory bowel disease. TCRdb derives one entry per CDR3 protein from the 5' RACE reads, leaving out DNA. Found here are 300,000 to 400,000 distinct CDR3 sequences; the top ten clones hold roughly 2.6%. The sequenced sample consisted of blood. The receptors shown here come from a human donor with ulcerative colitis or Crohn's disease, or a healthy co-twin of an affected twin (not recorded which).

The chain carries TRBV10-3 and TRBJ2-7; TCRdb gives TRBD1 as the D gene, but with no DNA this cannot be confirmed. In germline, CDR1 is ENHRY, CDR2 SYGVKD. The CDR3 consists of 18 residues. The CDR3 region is CAISESHEGRGISYEQYF.

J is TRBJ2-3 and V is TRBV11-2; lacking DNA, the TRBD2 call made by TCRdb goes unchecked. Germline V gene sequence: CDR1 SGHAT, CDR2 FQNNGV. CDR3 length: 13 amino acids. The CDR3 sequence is CASSLGLPNTQYF. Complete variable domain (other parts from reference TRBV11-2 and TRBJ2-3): EAGVAQSPRYKIIEKRQSVAFWCNPISGHATLYWYQQILGQGPKLLIQFQNNGVVDDSQLPKDRFSAERLKGVDSTLKIQPAKLEDSAVYLCASSLGLPNTQYFGPGTRLTVL.

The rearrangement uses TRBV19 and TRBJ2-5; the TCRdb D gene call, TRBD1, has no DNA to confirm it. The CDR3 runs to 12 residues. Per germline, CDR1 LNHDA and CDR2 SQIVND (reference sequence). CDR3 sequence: CASSRNPGQNYF.

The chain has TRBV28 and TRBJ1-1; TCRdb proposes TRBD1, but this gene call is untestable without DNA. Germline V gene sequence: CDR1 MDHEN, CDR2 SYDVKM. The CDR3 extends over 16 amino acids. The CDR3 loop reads CASSSGGAGRNTEAFF.

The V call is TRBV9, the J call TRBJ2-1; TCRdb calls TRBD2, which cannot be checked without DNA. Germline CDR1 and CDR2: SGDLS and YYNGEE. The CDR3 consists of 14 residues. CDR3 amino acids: CASSVAGLNNEQFF.

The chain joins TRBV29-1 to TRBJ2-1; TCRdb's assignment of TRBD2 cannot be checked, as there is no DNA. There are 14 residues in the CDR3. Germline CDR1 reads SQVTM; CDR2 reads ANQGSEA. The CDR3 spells CSAGTSGYYNEQFF.

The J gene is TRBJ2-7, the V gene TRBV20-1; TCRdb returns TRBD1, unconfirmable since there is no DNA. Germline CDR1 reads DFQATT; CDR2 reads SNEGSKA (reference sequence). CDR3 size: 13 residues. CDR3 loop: CSANRDRANEQYF.

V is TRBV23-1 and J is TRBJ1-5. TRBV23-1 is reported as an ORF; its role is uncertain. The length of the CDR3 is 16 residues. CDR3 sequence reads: CASSLEGLLFNQPQHF.

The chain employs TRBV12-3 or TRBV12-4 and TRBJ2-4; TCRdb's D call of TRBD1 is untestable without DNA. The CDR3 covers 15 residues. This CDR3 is CASSATGVSPGIQYF.

This CDR3 is CASSYLGGGNTGELFF. The chain carries TRBV6-5 and TRBJ2-2; absent DNA, TCRdb's TRBD1 call cannot be checked. The germline V gene has CDR1 MNHEY and CDR2 SVGAGI. The CDR3 has 16 residues.

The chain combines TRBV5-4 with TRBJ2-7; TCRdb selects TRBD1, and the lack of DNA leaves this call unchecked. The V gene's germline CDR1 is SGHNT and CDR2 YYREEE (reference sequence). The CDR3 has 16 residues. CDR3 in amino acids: CASSSSQGLISYEQYF.

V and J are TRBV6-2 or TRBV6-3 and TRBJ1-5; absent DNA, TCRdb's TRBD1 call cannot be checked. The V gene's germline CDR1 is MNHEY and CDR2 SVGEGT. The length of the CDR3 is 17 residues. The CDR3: CASSFVGAERTNQPQHF.

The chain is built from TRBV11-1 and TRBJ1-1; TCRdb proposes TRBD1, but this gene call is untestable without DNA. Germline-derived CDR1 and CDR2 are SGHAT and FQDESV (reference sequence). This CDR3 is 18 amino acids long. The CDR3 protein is CASSLGGGLMAMNTEAFF.

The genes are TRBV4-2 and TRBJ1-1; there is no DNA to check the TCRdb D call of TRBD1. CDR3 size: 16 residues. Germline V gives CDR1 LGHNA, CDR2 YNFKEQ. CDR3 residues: CASSQDSRGVNTEAFF.

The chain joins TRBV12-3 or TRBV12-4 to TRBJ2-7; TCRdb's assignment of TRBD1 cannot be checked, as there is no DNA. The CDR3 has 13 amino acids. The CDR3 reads CASGTGASYEQYF.

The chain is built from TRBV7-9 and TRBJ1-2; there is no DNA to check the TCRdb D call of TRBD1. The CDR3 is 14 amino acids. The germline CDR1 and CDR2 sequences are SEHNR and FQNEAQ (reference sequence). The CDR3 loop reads CASHQGQANYGYTF. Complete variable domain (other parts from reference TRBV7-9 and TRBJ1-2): DTGVSQNPRHKITKRGQNVTFRCDPISEHNRLYWYRQTLGQGPEFLTYFQNEAQLEKSRLLSDRFSAERPKGSFSTLEIQRTEQGDSAMYLCASHQGQANYGYTFGSGTRLTVV.

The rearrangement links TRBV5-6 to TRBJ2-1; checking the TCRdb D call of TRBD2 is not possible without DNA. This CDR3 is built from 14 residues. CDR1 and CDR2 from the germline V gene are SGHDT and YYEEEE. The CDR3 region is CASLPVSSYNEQFF.

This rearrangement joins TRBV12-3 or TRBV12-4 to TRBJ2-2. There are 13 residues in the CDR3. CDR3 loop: CASRTPYTGELFF.

The CDR3 loop is CASSLSGPTQYF. This chain connects TRBV12-3 or TRBV12-4 to TRBJ2-3; the TCRdb call, TRBD2, lacks DNA for checking. This CDR3 has 12 amino acids.

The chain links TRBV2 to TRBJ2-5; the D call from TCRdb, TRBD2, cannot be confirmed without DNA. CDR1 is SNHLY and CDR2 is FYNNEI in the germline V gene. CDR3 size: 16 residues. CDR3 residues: CASSESDRRGGGTQYF.

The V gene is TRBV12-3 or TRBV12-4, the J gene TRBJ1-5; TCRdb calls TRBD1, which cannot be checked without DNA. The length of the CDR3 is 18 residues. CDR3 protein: CASSVEDRTWYSNQPQHF.